This T cell receptor beta chain was captured by sequencing in a study of shared clonotypes between healthy human individuals. The length of the CDR3 is 15 residues. Germline CDR1 SGHAT, CDR2 FQNNGV. Trimming cost V 6 bases and J 2 bases, with 17 bases left between them. The table came from immunoSEQ multiplex PCR; TCRdb's copy has only in-frame clones and leaves some out. The sample shows about a million clones, more than 60% of them seen only once. The rearrangement joins TRBV11-2 to TRBJ2-7, with D uncertain. The sequenced material came from memory CD4+ T cells sorted from blood. Subset of the sample: CD45RA-negative fraction. The origin of this receptor is a man aged 18 to 30 in good health. DNA of the CDR3: TGTGCCAGCAGATCCGGACCAAATCGGGCCTACGAGCAGTACTTC. Its translation is CASRSGPNRAYEQYF.